The 15 T cell receptor beta chains given below trace back to one sample, sequenced in a study of T cell clonality in common variable immunodeficiency. Some clones are missing from TCRdb's copy, which holds only in-frame ones; the method was immunoSEQ multiplex PCR. Recorded here are 35,000 to 50,000 clones, with no singletons, and the ten leading clones hold approximately 0.71%. Sequenced sample: peripheral blood mononuclear cells. These receptor sequences come from a person aged 18 to 75 in good health.

This clone was counted ten times or more. The DNA ends 3 residues before the CDR3 does, and the rest of the CDR3 is filled in from the germline J gene. The chain employs TRBV5-1 and TRBJ1-1, with D possibly matching TRBD1 (6 bases). This CDR3 region has 14 residues. Looked up from germline, CDR1 is SGHRS and CDR2 is YFSETQ. The CDR3 spells CASSLVGGGSKAFF. Incomplete CDR3 DNA: TGCGCCAGCAGCTTGGTCGGAGGGGGTTCTAAA.

This clone has a count of ten or more. The CDR3 end lies 3 residues beyond the end of the read and is filled in from the germline J gene. The chain couples TRBV11-2 to TRBJ2-1; 11 bases map to TRBD1. The germline CDR1 and CDR2 sequences are SGHAT and FQNNGV. The CDR3 has 15 residues. The V segment lost 4 bases and the J segment 6 bases; nucleotides outside the gene matches: 5. Incomplete CDR3 DNA: TGTGCCAGCAGCTGGGGACAGGGGGGTCGCAATGAG. Translated, it gives CASSWGQGGRNE. The whole CDR3 is CASSWGQGGRNEQFF.

This clone has just a few counts. The read comes to an end 3 residues before the CDR3 does, leaving the germline J gene to fill in the end. V is TRBV29-1 and J is TRBJ1-2, with a weak D call TRBD1 (6 bases). The CDR3 is 13 residues long. In germline, CDR1 is SQVTM, CDR2 ANQGSEA. CDR3 DNA (partial): TGCAGCGCCACCAGCGGGGGGCCTTACGAC. Amino acids: CSATSGGPYD. The full CDR3 reads CSATSGGPYDYTF.

This clone qualifies as medium-sized (0.01 to 0.1%). The read is 3 residues too short to cover the CDR3 end, so that end is filled in from the germline J gene. The sample carries other DNA sequences with the same CDR3. The rearrangement joins TRBV6-1 to TRBJ2-7; 9 bases map to TRBD2. The trim removed 0 bases at V and 3 bases at J, leaving 3 bases unmatched. From germline, CDR1 is MNHNS and CDR2 SASEGT. The CDR3 contains 15 residues. The covered CDR3 bases are TGTGCCAGCAGTGAAGCTAGCGGGAGTATCTACGAG. It codes for CASSEASGSIYE. The CDR3 reads in full as CASSEASGSIYEQYF.

This clone was observed at least ten times. Coverage ceases 3 residues before the CDR3 finishes, and the germline J gene fills in the end. This chain uses TRBV6-4 with TRBJ2-1, with TRBD2 as a possible D gene (6 bases). V dropped 4 bases and J dropped 9 bases, with 16 bases sitting between them. The CDR3 length is 14 residues. Germline lookup yields CDR1 MRHNA and CDR2 SNTAGT. The CDR3 bases that were read are TGTGCCAGCAGTGGTGAGTCGGGTAGCGGTGAG. It yields the protein CASSGESGSGE. The full CDR3 reads CASSGESGSGEQFF.

In its sample, this clone was seen many times. The DNA ends 3 residues before the CDR3 does, and the rest of the CDR3 is filled in from the germline J gene. This chain joins TRBV7-3 and TRBJ2-1; no clear D. Germline CDR1 is SGHTA and CDR2 is FQGTGA. The V end was cut by 5 bases, the J end by 1 base, with 12 bases between. The length of the CDR3 is 15 residues. The CDR3 loop is CASSLSGGSYNEQFF. The DNA read from the CDR3 is TGTGCCAGCAGCCTTTCGGGTGGGTCCTACAATGAG.

Ten or more counts support this clone. The read comes to an end 3 residues before the CDR3 does, leaving the germline J gene to fill in the end. The chain joins TRBV4-1 to TRBJ2-7, with 9 bases aligning to TRBD1. Trimming took 3 bases from V and 2 from J; bases not matched to a gene: 5. The CDR3 runs to 15 residues. CDR1 MGHRA and CDR2 YSYEKL come from the germline V gene. The CDR3 loop reads CASSQAQGATYEQYF. The CDR3 DNA, read in part, is TGCGCCAGCAGCCAGGCACAGGGGGCAACCTACGAG.

In its sample, this clone was seen many times. The read ends 3 residues before the CDR3 terminus; that terminus is restored from the germline J gene. The chain combines TRBV5-4 with TRBJ1-2; 10 bases are a match to TRBD1. Germline CDR1 SGHNT, CDR2 YYREEE (reference sequence). The CDR3 has 14 residues. The covered CDR3 bases are TGTGCCAGCAGCTTGCGGGACAGGGGAAGAGGC. Translated: CASSLRDRGRG. The whole CDR3 is CASSLRDRGRGYTF.

The CDR3 sequence: CARSLLGRREGRYEQYF. CDR3 DNA, as far as it was read: TGTGCCAGAAGCTTGTTGGGCCGGCGGGAGGGCCGGTACGAG. V is TRBV5-3 and J is TRBJ2-7; 9 bases are shared with TRBD2. The missing CDR3 end, 3 residues past where the read stops, is filled in from the germline J gene. TRBV5-3 carries the ORF label, with uncertain function. The CDR3 has 17 amino acids. V was clipped by 1 base and J by 4 bases; unmatched bases: 12.

This clone has ten or more counts. From the germline J gene comes the end of the CDR3, since the read stops 3 residues before it. J is TRBJ2-3 and V is TRBV10-3; 8 bases fit TRBD1. Germline CDR1 is ENHRY and CDR2 is SYGVKD. V lost 10 bases to trimming and J lost 3 bases; unmatched junction nucleotides: 6. CDR3 length: 13 amino acids. This CDR3 is CASRDRRTDTQYF. The covered CDR3 bases are TGTGCCAGCAGGGACAGGCGAACAGATACG.

This clone was recorded many times. The missing CDR3 end, 3 residues past where the read stops, is filled in from the germline J gene. V gene TRBV6-2 or TRBV6-3 combines with J gene TRBJ1-1; no firm D call. The CDR3 length is 12 residues. Looked up from germline, CDR1 is MNHEY and CDR2 is SVGEGT. Trimming removed 4 bases at V and 4 bases at J, with 7 bases between. The CDR3 loop reads CASSSGSTEAFF. The part of the CDR3 DNA that was read is TGTGCCAGCAGTTCTGGTAGCACTGAA.

The sample holds many counts of this clone. The sequenced fragment ends 3 residues before the CDR3 boundary, so the rest is inferred from the germline J gene. The chain recombines TRBV29-1 with TRBJ1-4; no clear D gene. Trimming left V 4 bases short and J 4 bases short, with 10 bases between. Germline loops: CDR1 SQVTM, CDR2 ANQGSEA. The CDR3 consists of 13 residues. CDR3 DNA, as far as it was read: TGCAGCGTTGCCCACAGTTTTAATGAAAAA. The encoded protein is CSVAHSFNEK. The full-length CDR3 reads as CSVAHSFNEKLFF.

The sample holds many counts of this clone. Read sequence stops 3 residues before the CDR3 end, and the germline J gene provides the missing end. The chain uses TRBV5-4 and TRBJ2-1; the match to TRBD2 covers 9 bases. CDR3 length: 15 residues. The ends lost 0 bases at V and 5 bases at J; junction bases unmatched: 3. Germline V gene sequence: CDR1 SGHNT, CDR2 YYREEE (reference sequence). CDR3 DNA (partial): TGTGCCAGCAGCTTGGTAGCGGGGGATCACAATGAG. Amino acids: CASSLVAGDHNE. The CDR3 in full is CASSLVAGDHNEQFF.

Ten or more counts support this clone. The read stops 3 residues short of the end of the CDR3; the missing end is completed from the germline J gene. The genes are TRBV19 and TRBJ2-3, with 8 bases identical to TRBD1. Looked up from germline, CDR1 is LNHDA and CDR2 is SQIVND (reference sequence). CDR3 size: 14 residues. The ends lost 8 bases at V and 5 bases at J; junction bases unmatched: 9. The CDR3 DNA, read in part, is TGTGCCAGTCGCTCCAGACAGGGGATAGATACG. Its translation is CASRSRQGIDT. The whole CDR3 region reads CASRSRQGIDTQYF. Filled out from reference TRBV19 and TRBJ2-3, the complete variable domain reads DGGITQSPKYLFRKEGQNVTLSCEQNLNHDAMYWYRQDPGQGLRLIYYSQIVNDFQKGDIAEGYSVSREKKESFPLTVTSAQKNPTAFYLCASRSRQGIDTQYFGPGTRLTVL.

This clone has ten or more counts. CDR3 in amino acids: CASSDSGIQGYEQYF. CDR3 DNA (partial): TGTGCCAGCAGCGATTCAGGGATACAGGGATACGAG. The chain has TRBV7-9 and TRBJ2-7; possibly TRBD1 for D (6 bases). The read finishes 3 residues shy of the CDR3 end, and the germline J gene is used to complete it. V lost 5 bases, J lost 4 bases, and 18 bases lay in between. Germline V gives CDR1 SEHNR, CDR2 FQNEAQ (reference sequence). The CDR3 consists of 15 residues.